Each of the 8 T cell receptor beta chains below was sequenced from the same sample in a study of OX40 agonist ivuxolimab in advanced cancers. Generated by immunoSEQ multiplex PCR, the TCRdb table keeps only in-frame clones and is missing some. The sample has some 32,000 clones, approximately 81% seen once. The sample was CD4+ or CD8+ T cells sorted from blood, taken in a trial of the OX40 agonist ivuxolimab. The receptor source for this set is an adult with an advanced solid tumor such as melanoma, head and neck, liver or kidney cancer.

The V and J genes are TRBV4-3 and TRBJ1-2; D is undetermined. This CDR3 has 17 residues. Trimming shortened V by 0 bases and J by 4 bases, and 18 bases separated the two germline ends. Germline values: CDR1 LGHNA, CDR2 YSLEER. The chain's CDR3 is CASSQEIGSQSFYGYTF. In DNA, the CDR3 is TGCGCCAGCAGCCAAGAAATCGGCAGCCAATCTTTCTATGGCTACACCTTC.

V is TRBV5-6 and J is TRBJ1-1; no clear D. V was pared by 2 bases and J by 5 bases, with 7 bases between. Per the germline V gene, CDR1 is SGHDT and CDR2 is YYEEEE. This CDR3 has 12 residues. This chain's CDR3 is CASSFGLTEAFF. The CDR3 nucleotides are TGTGCCAGCAGCTTCGGCCTAACTGAAGCTTTCTTT.

A single count supports this clone. The CDR3 loop reads CASSSKTIRDLNTGELFF. CDR3 bases: TGTGCCAGCAGTTCCAAGACAATCCGGGACCTTAACACCGGGGAGCTGTTTTTT. This chain joins TRBV28 and TRBJ2-2, with D perhaps given as TRBD1 or TRBD2 (5 bases each). Trimming cost V 4 bases and J 2 bases, with 20 bases left between them. The CDR3 has 18 residues. Germline assignment: CDR1 MDHEN and CDR2 SYDVKM. The full variable domain, in which reference TRBV28 and TRBJ2-2 provide the parts outside the CDR3, is DVKVTQSSRYLVKRTGEKVFLECVQDMDHENMFWYRQDPGLGLRLIYFSYDVKMKEKGDIPEGYSVSREKKERFSLILESASTNQTSMYLCASSSKTIRDLNTGELFFGEGSRLTVL.

The gene calls are TRBV9 and TRBJ2-5, with 7 bases identical to TRBD1. Trimming at V came to 0 bases and at J to 1 base, leaving 3 bases not matched to a gene. CDR1 SGDLS and CDR2 YYNGEE come from the germline V gene. The CDR3 length is 15 residues. The CDR3 coding sequence is TGTGCCAGCAGCGTAGACGGGACAGTCCAAGAGACCCAGTACTTC. As protein: CASSVDGTVQETQYF.

Written as DNA, the CDR3 is TGTGCCAGCAGTTCCCGGGACCTCTCCTACGAGCAGTACTTC. It is translated as CASSSRDLSYEQYF. This sequence joins TRBV28 and TRBJ2-7; perhaps D is TRBD1 or TRBD2 (5 bases each). Germline CDR1 reads MDHEN; CDR2 reads SYDVKM. The CDR3 consists of 14 residues. V was clipped by 4 bases and J by 0 bases, with 10 bases between them.

J is TRBJ1-1 and V is TRBV27; D possibly corresponds to TRBD1 (5 bases). The CDR3 is made up of 13 amino acids. Germline loops: CDR1 MNHEY, CDR2 SMNVEV (reference sequence). V was pared by 5 bases and J by 3 bases, with 10 bases between. The CDR3 nucleotides read TGTGCCAGCAGTGAAGAGGGGTACACTGAAGCTTTCTTT. Its protein product is CASSEEGYTEAFF.

This clone turned up a few times. The rearrangement uses TRBV7-3 and TRBJ2-3, with D perhaps TRBD1 or TRBD2 (5 bases each). Germline CDR1 is SGHTA and CDR2 is FQGTGA. The CDR3 is 15 amino acids. Deletions cut 5 bases from V and 5 bases from J, with 17 bases between. The CDR3 spells CASSLGTVRGDTQYF. DNA of the CDR3: TGTGCCAGCAGCCTCGGGACCGTCCGGGGAGATACGCAGTATTTT.

The V and J genes are TRBV9 and TRBJ2-5, with 8 bases lining up with TRBD2. Germline CDR1 SGDLS, CDR2 YYNGEE. The V and J ends lost 0 bases and 5 bases, in that order; junction bases with no gene match: 9. The CDR3 covers 16 residues. The CDR3 protein is CASSVDLAGEWETQYF. The CDR3 DNA is TGTGCCAGCAGCGTAGATCTAGCGGGCGAATGGGAGACCCAGTACTTC.